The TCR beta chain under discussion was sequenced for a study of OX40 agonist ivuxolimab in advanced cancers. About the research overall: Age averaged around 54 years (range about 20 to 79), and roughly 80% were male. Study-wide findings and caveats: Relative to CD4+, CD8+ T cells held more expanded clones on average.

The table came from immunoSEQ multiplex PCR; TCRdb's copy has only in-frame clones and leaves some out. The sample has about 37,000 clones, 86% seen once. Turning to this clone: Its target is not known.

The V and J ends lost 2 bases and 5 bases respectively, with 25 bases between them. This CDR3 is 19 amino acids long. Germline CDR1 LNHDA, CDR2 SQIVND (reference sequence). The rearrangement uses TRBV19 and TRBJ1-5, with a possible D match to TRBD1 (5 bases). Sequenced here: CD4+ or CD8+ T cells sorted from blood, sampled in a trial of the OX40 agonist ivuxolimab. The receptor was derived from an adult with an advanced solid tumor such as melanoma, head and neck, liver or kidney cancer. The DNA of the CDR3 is TGTGCCAGTAGTATAACTACGGCCTCTGGCCGAGGGGAATATCAGCCCCAGCATTTT. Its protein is CASSITTASGRGEYQPQHF.